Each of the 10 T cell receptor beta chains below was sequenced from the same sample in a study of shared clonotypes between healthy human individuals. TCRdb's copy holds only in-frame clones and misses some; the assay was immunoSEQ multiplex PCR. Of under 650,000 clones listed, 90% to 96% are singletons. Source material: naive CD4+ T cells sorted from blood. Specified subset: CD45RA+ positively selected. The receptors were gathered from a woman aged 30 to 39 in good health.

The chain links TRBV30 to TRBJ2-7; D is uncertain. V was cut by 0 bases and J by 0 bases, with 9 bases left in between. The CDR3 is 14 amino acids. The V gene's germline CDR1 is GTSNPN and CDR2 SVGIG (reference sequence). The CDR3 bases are TGTGCCTGGAGTGTACACATGAGCTCCTACGAGCAGTACTTC. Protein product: CAWSVHMSSYEQYF.

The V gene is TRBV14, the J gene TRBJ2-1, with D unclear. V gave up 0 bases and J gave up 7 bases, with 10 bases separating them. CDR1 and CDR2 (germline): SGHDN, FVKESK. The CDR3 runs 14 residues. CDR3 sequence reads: CASSQDPIRNEQFF. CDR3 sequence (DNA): TGTGCCAGCAGCCAAGATCCGATCCGTAATGAGCAGTTCTTC.

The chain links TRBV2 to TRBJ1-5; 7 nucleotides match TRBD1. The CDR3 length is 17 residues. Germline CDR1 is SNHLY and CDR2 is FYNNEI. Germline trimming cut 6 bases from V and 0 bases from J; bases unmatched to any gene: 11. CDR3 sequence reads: CASRRDSQRYSNQPQHF. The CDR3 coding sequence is TGTGCCAGCAGGAGGGACAGCCAGCGTTATAGCAATCAGCCCCAGCATTTT.

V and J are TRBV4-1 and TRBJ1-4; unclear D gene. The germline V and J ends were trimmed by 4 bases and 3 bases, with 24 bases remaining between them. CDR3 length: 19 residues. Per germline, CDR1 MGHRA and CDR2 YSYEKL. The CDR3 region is CASSPIPGPPRAANEKLFF. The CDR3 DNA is TGCGCCAGCAGCCCCATACCAGGACCGCCGAGGGCGGCTAATGAAAAACTGTTTTTT.

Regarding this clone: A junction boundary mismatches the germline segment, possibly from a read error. The CDR3 DNA reads as TGTGCCAGCAGTTACACGACAGGGGAAAAAGTCTTC. Protein: CASSYTTGEKVF. This chain joins TRBV6-5 and TRBJ2-7; TRBD1 matches at 8 bases. CDR1 and CDR2 (germline): MNHEY, SVGAGI. The CDR3 runs to 12 residues.

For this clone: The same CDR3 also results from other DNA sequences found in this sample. The chain's CDR3 is CASSLDSGNTIYF. Here the CDR3 DNA reads TGCGCCAGCAGCCTCGACAGTGGAAACACCATATATTTT. The chain carries TRBV5-1 and TRBJ1-3; the D gene is possibly TRBD1 (5 bases). Germline CDR1 is SGHRS and CDR2 is YFSETQ. The CDR3 sequence is 13 residues long. Trimming took 4 bases from V and 3 from J, leaving 8 bases between them. The full variable domain, with the rest looked up from reference TRBV5-1 and TRBJ1-3, is KAGVTQTPRYLIKTRGQQVTLSCSPISGHRSVSWYQQTPGQGLQFLFEYFSETQRNKGNFPGRFSGRQFSNSRSEMNVSTLELGDSALYLCASSLDSGNTIYFGEGSWLTVV.

CDR3 nucleotides: TGTGCCAGCAGTGAACGCGGGAGCGGGTCGCCAGATACGCAGTATTTT. Translated: CASSERGSGSPDTQYF. The chain combines TRBV2 with TRBJ2-3, with TRBD2 identical over 7 bases. V gave up 2 bases and J gave up 4 bases; unmatched junction bases: 9. Per the germline V gene, CDR1 is SNHLY and CDR2 is FYNNEI. This CDR3 region has 16 residues.

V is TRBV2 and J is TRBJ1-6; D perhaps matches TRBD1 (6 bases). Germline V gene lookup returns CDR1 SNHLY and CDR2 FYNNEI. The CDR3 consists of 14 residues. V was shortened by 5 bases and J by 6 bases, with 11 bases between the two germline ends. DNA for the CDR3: TGTGCCAGCAGTCCCGGGACATCTAATTCACCCCTCCACTTT. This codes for CASSPGTSNSPLHF.

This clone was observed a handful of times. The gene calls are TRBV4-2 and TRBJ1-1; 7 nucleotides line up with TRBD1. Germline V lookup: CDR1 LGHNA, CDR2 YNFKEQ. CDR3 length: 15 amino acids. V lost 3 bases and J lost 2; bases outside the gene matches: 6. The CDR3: CASSQPGQRNTEAFF. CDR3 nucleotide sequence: TGTGCCAGCAGCCAGCCGGGACAGAGAAACACTGAAGCTTTCTTT.

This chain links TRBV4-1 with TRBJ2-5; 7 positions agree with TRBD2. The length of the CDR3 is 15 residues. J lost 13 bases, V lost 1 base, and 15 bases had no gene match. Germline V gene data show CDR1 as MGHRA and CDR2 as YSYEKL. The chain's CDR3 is CASSQGYLVAGDSYF. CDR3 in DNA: TGCGCCAGCAGCCAAGGGTATCTAGTCGCGGGGGATTCGTACTTC.